The TCR beta chain under discussion was sequenced for a study of T cells after yellow fever vaccination. Findings and limits, study-wide: The presence of abundant clonotypes contaminating from the bulk population was possible in FACS-sorted repertoires. Researchers noted that a small share of clonotypes showed up in both CD4 and CD8 compartments.

Details on this clonotype: Its antigen remains unknown. Sequence at one end of the junction differs from germline and may be a read error.

Germline V gene data show CDR1 as LGHNA and CDR2 as YSLEER. The CDR3 has 18 residues. TCRdb itself ran the 5' RACE reads through MiXCR, one entry per CDR3 protein. The top ten hold approximately 16% of the sample, which has under 550,000 distinct CDR3 sequences, 20% to 25% seen once. The TCR was taken from a man in his late teens or twenties who received the YFV17D yellow fever vaccine. This sample comprised PBMCs, obtained 21 days after the first yellow fever vaccination. V and J are TRBV4-3 and TRBJ2-1; 10 bases map to TRBD2. CDR3 sequence (DNA): TGCGCCAGCATCCAAGATACGTCGGGCAGCGGGGGGGAAAATGAGCAGTTCTTC. Translated, it gives CASIQDTSGSGGENEQFF.